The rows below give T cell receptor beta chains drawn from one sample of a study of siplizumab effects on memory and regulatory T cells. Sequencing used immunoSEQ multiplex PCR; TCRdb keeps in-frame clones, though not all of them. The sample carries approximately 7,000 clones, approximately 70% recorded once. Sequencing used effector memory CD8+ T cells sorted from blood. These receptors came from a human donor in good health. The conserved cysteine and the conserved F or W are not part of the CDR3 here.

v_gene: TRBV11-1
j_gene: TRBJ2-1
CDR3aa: ASSKGPHALQF

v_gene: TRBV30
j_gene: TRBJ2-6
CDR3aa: AWSEETSGTGANVLT

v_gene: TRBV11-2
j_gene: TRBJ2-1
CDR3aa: ASSFPTSGRLVEQF

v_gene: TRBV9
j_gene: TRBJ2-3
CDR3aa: ASSVTSGNTDTQY

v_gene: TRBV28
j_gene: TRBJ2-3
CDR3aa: ATSTTGDTQY

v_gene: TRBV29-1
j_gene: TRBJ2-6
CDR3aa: SVSSGRYSGANVLT

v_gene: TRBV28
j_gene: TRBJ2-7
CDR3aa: ASSAPRHTSSYEQY

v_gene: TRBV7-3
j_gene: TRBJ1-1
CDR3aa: ASSTGGVNTEAF

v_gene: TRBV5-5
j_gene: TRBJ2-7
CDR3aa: ASSFPGRHEQY

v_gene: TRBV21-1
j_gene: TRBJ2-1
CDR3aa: ARPGGYNEQF

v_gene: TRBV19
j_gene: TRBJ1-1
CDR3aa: ASSLPPGQSNTEAF

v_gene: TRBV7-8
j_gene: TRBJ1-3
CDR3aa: ASSLGALGGNTIY

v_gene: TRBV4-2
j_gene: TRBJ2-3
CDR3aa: ASSQDFGTGSLPDTQY

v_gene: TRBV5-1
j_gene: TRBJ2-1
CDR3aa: ASSLWEVAGGYNEQF

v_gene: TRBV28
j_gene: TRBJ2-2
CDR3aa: ASTLGGHTGELF

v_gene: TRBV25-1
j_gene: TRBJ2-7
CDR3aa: ASSVQGSGYEQY

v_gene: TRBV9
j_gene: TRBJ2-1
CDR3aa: ASSTGTGYNEQF

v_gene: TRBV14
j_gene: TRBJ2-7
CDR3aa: ASSPGTGQNEQY

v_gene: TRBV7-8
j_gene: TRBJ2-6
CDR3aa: ASSLATGQGIVHSGANVLT

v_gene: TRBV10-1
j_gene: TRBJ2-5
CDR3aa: ASSGTGDRGTQY

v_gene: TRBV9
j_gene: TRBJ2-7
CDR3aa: ASSVEDDTYEQY

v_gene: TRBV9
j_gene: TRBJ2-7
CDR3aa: ASSPDGGIEQY